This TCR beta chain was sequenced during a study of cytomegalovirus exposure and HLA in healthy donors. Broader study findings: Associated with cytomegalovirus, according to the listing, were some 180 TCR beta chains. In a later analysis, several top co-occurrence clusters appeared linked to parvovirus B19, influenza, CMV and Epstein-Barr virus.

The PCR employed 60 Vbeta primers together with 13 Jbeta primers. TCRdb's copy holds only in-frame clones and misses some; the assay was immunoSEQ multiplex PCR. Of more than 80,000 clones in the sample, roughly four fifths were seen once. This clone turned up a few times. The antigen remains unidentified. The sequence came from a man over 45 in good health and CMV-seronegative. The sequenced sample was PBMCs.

The chain's CDR3 is CASTTNLAGYGYTF. CDR3 coding DNA: TGTGCCAGCACCACGAATCTTGCGGGCTATGGCTACACCTTC. The chain employs TRBV28 and TRBJ1-2; D uncertain. The CDR3 sequence is 14 residues long. Deletions cut 7 bases from V and 4 bases from J, with 16 bases between. The germline gives CDR1 MDHEN, CDR2 SYDVKM.